One sample yielded the 29 T cell receptor beta chains listed below, sequenced in a study of T cells in localized non-small cell lung cancer. Only in-frame clones appear in the TCRdb table, and some are missing; sequencing was by immunoSEQ multiplex PCR. The sample holds some 16,000 clones, about 88% seen once. The input for sequencing was peripheral blood, taken before any cancer treatment. These receptors originate from a male donor at least 60 years old with stage I lung adenocarcinoma.

The chain recombines TRBV6-5 with TRBJ1-2, with TRBD1 identical over 7 bases. Germline CDR1 MNHEY, CDR2 SVGAGI. The CDR3 is made up of 13 amino acids. V shed 4 bases, J shed 5 bases, and the junction held 4 bases outside the gene matches. CDR3 amino acids: CASSFQTGYGYTF. The CDR3 DNA follows: TGTGCCAGCAGTTTCCAGACAGGGTATGGCTACACCTTC.

The rearrangement uses TRBV15 and TRBJ2-1; 7 nucleotides agree with TRBD1. The CDR3 extends over 13 amino acids. Germline V gene lookup returns CDR1 LNHNV and CDR2 YYDKDF (reference sequence). The J segment lost 8 bases and the V segment lost 5 bases, leaving 6 bases of the junction unmatched. CDR3 in DNA: TGTGCCACCAGCTTAGGTACAGGGGATGAGCAGTTCTTC. Translation: CATSLGTGDEQFF.

The V call is TRBV2, the J call TRBJ1-6, with D unclear. V was trimmed by 3 bases and J by 6 bases, leaving 6 bases between them. The CDR3 covers 13 residues. Germline CDR1 reads SNHLY; CDR2 reads FYNNEI. The CDR3 here is CASSDFGNSPLHF. The CDR3 DNA is TGTGCCAGCAGTGACTTCGGTAATTCACCCCTCCACTTT.

This clone was counted once. The V gene is TRBV7-8, the J gene TRBJ1-6, with D uncertain. Germline V gene lookup returns CDR1 SGHVS and CDR2 FQNEAQ. The CDR3 is made up of 17 amino acids. V was pared by 3 bases and J by 3 bases, with 15 bases between. The CDR3 DNA reads as TGTGCCAGCAGCTTGTCGCCGAACCCGGACTATAATTCACCCCTCCACTTT. Translated: CASSLSPNPDYNSPLHF.

The chain uses TRBV7-3 and TRBJ2-7; TRBD2 might be the D (5 bases). The CDR3 loop spans 14 amino acids. From germline, CDR1 is SGHTA and CDR2 FQGTGA. Trimming pared 1 base from V and 3 bases from J, leaving 10 bases between. The CDR3: CASSLKSGGYEQYF. In DNA, the CDR3 is TGTGCCAGCAGCTTAAAAAGCGGAGGCTACGAGCAGTACTTC.

The CDR3 region is CASSDEGGFTYNEQFF. DNA of the CDR3: TGTGCCAGCAGTGATGAGGGGGGGTTTACCTACAATGAGCAGTTCTTC. J is TRBJ2-1 and V is TRBV2, with a possible D match to TRBD2 (7 bases). CDR1 SNHLY and CDR2 FYNNEI come from the germline V gene. This CDR3 comprises 16 residues. V shed 3 bases and J shed 2 bases, with 14 bases lying between them.

The chain recombines TRBV10-3 with TRBJ1-5, with D possibly being TRBD1 (6 bases). V was pared by 2 bases and J by 7 bases, with 15 bases between. The V gene's germline CDR1 is ENHRY and CDR2 SYGVKD. The CDR3 is 15 amino acids. The CDR3 DNA reads TGTGCCATCAGTGAGAAAACAGGGCCCAGACAGCCCCAGCATTTT. It specifies CAISEKTGPRQPQHF.

The CDR3 sequence: CASEREPQHF. In DNA form, the CDR3 reads TGCGCCAGCGAGCGGGAGCCCCAGCATTTT. The chain carries TRBV5-1 and TRBJ1-5; no definite D call. Trimming removed 7 bases at V and 8 bases at J, with 7 bases between. CDR1 SGHRS and CDR2 YFSETQ come from the germline V gene. The CDR3 consists of 10 residues. Full variable domain (remainder filled in from reference TRBV5-1 and TRBJ1-5): KAGVTQTPRYLIKTRGQQVTLSCSPISGHRSVSWYQQTPGQGLQFLFEYFSETQRNKGNFPGRFSGRQFSNSRSEMNVSTLELGDSALYLCASEREPQHFGDGTRLSIL.

This clone was seen more than once but under ten times. The chain has TRBV5-1 and TRBJ2-7; D is possibly TRBD2 (5 bases). Trimming took 1 base from V and 5 from J, leaving 16 bases between them. Germline CDR1 SGHRS, CDR2 YFSETQ. The CDR3 covers 15 residues. The DNA for the CDR3 is TGCGCCAGCAGCTTGAATCCGTCCGGAGGTAACGAGCAGTACTTC. Translated: CASSLNPSGGNEQYF.

The CDR3 DNA follows: TGTGCCAGCAGTTTGGTATCGAACACCGGGGAGCTGTTTTTT. Residues: CASSLVSNTGELFF. V gene TRBV28 combines with J gene TRBJ2-2; D uncertain. CDR1 is MDHEN, CDR2 SYDVKM, per germline. With 3 bases removed from V and 0 bases from J, the gap between germline ends came to 5 bases. The CDR3 is 14 residues long.

This clone was counted a single time. This sequence joins TRBV11-3 and TRBJ2-1; D is perhaps TRBD1 (6 bases). The CDR3 is 15 residues long. Germline lookup yields CDR1 SGHNT and CDR2 YENEEA. V shed 2 bases and J shed 4 bases, with 12 bases lying between them. CDR3 nucleotide sequence: TGTGCCAGCAGCTTAACGATGCAGGGGTACAATGAGCAGTTCTTC. Amino acid sequence: CASSLTMQGYNEQFF.

This clone was counted once. The chain uses TRBV16 and TRBJ1-4; 7 positions agree with TRBD1. The CDR3 totals 13 residues. From germline, CDR1 is KGHSY and CDR2 FQNENV. Losses at the gene ends were 4 bases for V and 5 bases for J; bases not matched to a gene: 1. As DNA, the CDR3 is TGTGCCAGCAGCCGGGACAGAAATGAAAAACTGTTTTTT. This sequence encodes CASSRDRNEKLFF.

The rearrangement joins TRBV7-6 to TRBJ2-7, with 9 bases aligning to TRBD1. The CDR3 runs 12 residues. The germline gives CDR1 SGHVS, CDR2 FNYEAQ. J lost 7 bases, V lost 5 bases, and 3 bases had no gene match. The CDR3 is CASSPTGGEQYF. CDR3 bases: TGTGCCAGCAGCCCGACAGGGGGTGAGCAGTACTTC. The full variable domain, completed using reference TRBV7-6 and TRBJ2-7, is GAGVSQSPRYKVTKRGQDVALRCDPISGHVSLYWYRQALGQGPEFLTYFNYEAQQDKSGLPNDRFSAERPEGSISTLTIQRTEQRDSAMYRCASSPTGGEQYFGPGTRLTVT.

This chain joins TRBV9 and TRBJ2-5; 11 nucleotides line up with TRBD1. The CDR3 is made up of 16 amino acids. Germline CDR1 reads SGDLS; CDR2 reads YYNGEE. Losses at the gene ends were 0 bases for V and 2 bases for J; bases not matched to a gene: 3. The CDR3 sequence: CASSVGGQGAQETQYF. The CDR3 bases are TGTGCCAGCAGCGTAGGCGGACAGGGGGCACAAGAGACCCAGTACTTC.

CDR3 DNA sequence: TGTGCCAGCAGAGGCGACAATTCTGGGGCCAACGTCCTGACTTTC. Its protein is CASRGDNSGANVLTF. The rearrangement uses TRBV6-4 and TRBJ2-6, with D uncertain. The ends were cut back, 6 bases at V and 1 base at J, with 10 bases in the middle. In germline, CDR1 is MRHNA, CDR2 SNTAGT. The CDR3 is 15 amino acids.

This chain links TRBV6-5 with TRBJ2-7; perhaps TRBD1 as D (6 bases). V was trimmed by 2 bases and J by 1 base, leaving 12 bases between them. The CDR3 contains 15 residues. Germline V gene lookup returns CDR1 MNHEY and CDR2 SVGAGI. The CDR3 here is CASSYIRDKSYEQYF. The CDR3 DNA follows: TGTGCCAGCAGTTACATCCGGGACAAGTCCTACGAGCAGTACTTC.

CDR3 coding DNA: TGCAGCGCTCCTAATATCCAGGGGACCGGGGAGCTGTTTTTT. Its translation: CSAPNIQGTGELFF. The chain joins TRBV29-1 to TRBJ2-2; D may be TRBD1 (6 bases). The V end was cut by 7 bases, the J end by 5 bases, with 17 bases between. Germline loops: CDR1 SQVTM, CDR2 ANQGSEA. The CDR3 sequence is 14 residues long.

The V call is TRBV14, the J call TRBJ2-1; 12 bases line up with TRBD2. Germline loops: CDR1 SGHDN, CDR2 FVKESK. The CDR3 has 15 amino acids. V shed 2 bases, J shed 9 bases, and the junction held 5 bases outside the gene matches. CDR3 region: CASSQQLAGGGEQFF. The CDR3 DNA follows: TGTGCCAGCAGCCAACAACTAGCGGGAGGAGGTGAGCAGTTCTTC.

In its sample, this clone was seen once. J is TRBJ2-5 and V is TRBV7-6, with 11 bases that match TRBD2. With V trimmed by 4 bases and J by 2 bases, 9 bases remained unmatched. This CDR3 region has 17 residues. The germline V gene has CDR1 SGHVS and CDR2 FNYEAQ. For the CDR3, the DNA is TGTGCCAGCAGCTCTCATCGGACTAGCGGGCCTCAAGAGACCCAGTACTTC. The encoded protein is CASSSHRTSGPQETQYF.

This clone was picked up a small number of times. The chain carries TRBV11-3 and TRBJ2-1; the D is unclear. There are 14 residues in the CDR3. Per the germline V gene, CDR1 is SGHNT and CDR2 is YENEEA. Trimming removed 1 base from V and 3 bases from J, with 7 bases in between. The CDR3 reads CASSLGQIYNEQFF. DNA of the CDR3: TGTGCCAGCAGCTTAGGCCAGATCTACAATGAGCAGTTCTTC.

This rearrangement joins TRBV6-5 to TRBJ1-1; no firm D call. The CDR3 sequence is 14 residues long. V was trimmed by 4 bases and J by 3 bases, leaving 12 bases between them. Germline assignment: CDR1 MNHEY and CDR2 SVGAGI. CDR3 bases: TGTGCCAGCAGTTTTTCGAGTCAGGACACTGAAGCTTTCTTT. Its protein is CASSFSSQDTEAFF.

This chain uses TRBV18 with TRBJ2-3; D is ambiguous. Trimming took 3 bases from V and 0 from J, leaving 1 base between them. The CDR3 is made up of 12 amino acids. Germline assignment: CDR1 KGHSH and CDR2 LQKENI. The CDR3 bases are TGTGCCAGCTCACCTAGCACAGATACGCAGTATTTT. Protein product: CASSPSTDTQYF.

This sequence joins TRBV5-4 and TRBJ1-4, with 8 bases lining up with TRBD1. The junction had 12 bases not matched to a gene; V was cut back by 3 bases and J by 8 bases. Germline V gives CDR1 SGHNT, CDR2 YYREEE (reference sequence). The CDR3 extends over 16 amino acids. CDR3 sequence reads: CASSSRTGSKEEKLFF. The CDR3 DNA is TGTGCCAGCAGCTCCAGGACAGGGTCCAAGGAAGAAAAACTGTTTTTT.

V usage is TRBV9 and J usage is TRBJ2-1; 10 bases fit TRBD2. Germline loops: CDR1 SGDLS, CDR2 YYNGEE. The CDR3 runs 17 residues. V lost 3 bases to trimming and J lost 12 bases; unmatched junction nucleotides: 18. The CDR3 loop is CASSAELVASGSIGQFF. DNA for the CDR3: TGTGCCAGCAGCGCCGAATTGGTGGCTAGCGGGAGCATTGGGCAGTTCTTC.

This chain joins TRBV18 and TRBJ2-3, with 8 nucleotides matching TRBD1. Germline assignment: CDR1 KGHSH and CDR2 LQKENI. The ends lost 1 base at V and 4 bases at J; junction bases unmatched: 7. The CDR3 is 16 residues long. The DNA of the CDR3 is TGTGCCAGCTCACCACTCGGGGACAGGAGCTCAGATACGCAGTATTTT. Its translation is CASSPLGDRSSDTQYF.

Only one count was recorded for this clone. The chain recombines TRBV5-5 with TRBJ2-3; D ambiguous. Per the germline V gene, CDR1 is SGHKS and CDR2 is YYEKEE (reference sequence). The CDR3 runs 14 residues. V gave up 0 bases and J gave up 2 bases, with 7 bases separating them. The chain's CDR3 is CASSLEVLTDTQYF. In nucleotides, the CDR3 is TGTGCCAGCAGCTTGGAAGTACTCACAGATACGCAGTATTTT.

V usage is TRBV28 and J usage is TRBJ1-3; D not resolved. Germline CDR1 is MDHEN and CDR2 is SYDVKM. Deletions cut 4 bases from V and 2 bases from J, with 9 bases between. The CDR3 is made up of 14 amino acids. The CDR3 sequence: CASSSRTTGNTIYF. Here the CDR3 DNA reads TGTGCCAGCAGTTCCAGGACCACTGGAAACACCATATATTTT.

This sequence joins TRBV23-1 and TRBJ2-1, with TRBD2 matching over 14 bases. TRBV23-1 is flagged as an ORF with uncertain function. This CDR3 is 15 amino acids long. The V segment lost 4 bases and the J segment 6 bases; nucleotides outside the gene matches: 2. The CDR3 here is CASSPGLAGVNEQFF. The DNA of the CDR3 is TGCGCCAGCAGTCCGGGACTAGCGGGAGTCAATGAGCAGTTCTTC.

By share of the sample, this clone is medium-sized (0.01 to 0.1%). V usage is TRBV5-5 and J usage is TRBJ2-1, with 7 nucleotides matching TRBD2. J gave up 9 bases and V 0 bases, and 3 bases lay outside the gene matches. Germline V gene lookup returns CDR1 SGHKS and CDR2 YYEKEE (reference sequence). CDR3 length: 13 amino acids. CDR3: CASSLGLAGEQFF. Here the CDR3 DNA reads TGTGCCAGCAGCTTGGGACTAGCAGGTGAGCAGTTCTTC.